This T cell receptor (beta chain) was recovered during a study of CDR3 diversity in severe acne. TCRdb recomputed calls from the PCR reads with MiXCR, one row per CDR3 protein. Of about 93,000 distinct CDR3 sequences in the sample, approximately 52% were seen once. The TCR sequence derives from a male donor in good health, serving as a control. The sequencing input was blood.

Here the CDR3 DNA reads TGTGCCAGCAGTCCCGGGCCCGTACGCGTTAATGGGGGCTACACCTTC. It encodes CASSPGPVRVNGGYTF. The chain combines TRBV5-4 with TRBJ1-2, with no clear D. Trimming took off 5 bases at V and 8 bases at J, with 25 bases between the two ends. In germline, CDR1 is SGHNT, CDR2 YYREEE (reference sequence). The CDR3 spans 16 residues.